Listed below are T cell receptor beta chains from one sample, sequenced in a study of blood T cell repertoires in COVID-19. Sequencing used immunoSEQ multiplex PCR; TCRdb keeps in-frame clones, though not all of them. Seen here are hundreds of thousands of clones, approximately 85% observed once, and the top ten hold 2% to 2.5%. What was sequenced was PBMCs or T cells enriched from blood (not recorded which). The receptor source for this set is a woman aged 50 to 60 who had recovered from COVID-19. Both conserved end residues are part of each CDR3. D genes are given only for firm matches. Expanded clones get a size class; other rows say once, few or many, or leave the size out.

cdr3_aa | cdr3_nt | d_call | j_call | clone_size | v_call
CAWGLAGGPRHEQFF | TGTGCCTGGGGACTAGCGGGAGGGCCTAGGCATGAGCAGTTCTTC | TRBD2 | TRBJ2-1 | - | TRBV30
CASSPRAGELFF | TGTGCCAGCAGCCCCAGGGCCGGGGAGCTGTTTTTT | - | TRBJ2-2 | - | TRBV7-2
CASCKIGTLRSSYEQYF | TGTGCCAGCTGTAAGATTGGGACACTCAGGAGCTCCTACGAGCAGTACTTC | - | TRBJ2-7 | - | TRBV28
CASTPASDRTGEQYF | TGTGCCAGCACCCCTGCCAGCGACAGGACAGGCGAGCAGTACTTC | TRBD1 | TRBJ2-7 | - | TRBV5-4
CASARDRRYEQYF | TGCGCCAGCGCCCGGGACAGACGCTACGAGCAGTACTTC | TRBD1 | TRBJ2-7 | few | TRBV4-3
CASSPIAGDSYNEQFF | TGTGCCAGCAGCCCGATAGCGGGAGACTCCTACAATGAGCAGTTCTTC | TRBD2 | TRBJ2-1 | - | TRBV5-5
CASSLGNSGTDTQYF | TGTGCCAGCAGCTTAGGCAATAGCGGCACAGATACGCAGTATTTT | - | TRBJ2-3 | - | TRBV11-2
CASQRQGAASEAFF | TGTGCCAGCCAAAGACAGGGGGCAGCTTCTGAAGCTTTCTTT | TRBD1 | TRBJ1-1 | - | TRBV19
CASSFAGSGGTQYF | TGTGCCAGCAGTTTTGCCGGGTCCGGGGGTACGCAGTATTTT | - | TRBJ2-3 | - | TRBV6-2/TRBV6-3
CASSPRSLESIGTQYF | TGTGCCAGCAGCCCAAGATCCCTAGAATCCATCGGGACCCAGTACTTC | - | TRBJ2-5 | - | TRBV7-9
CASRTGRAYRGYTQYF | TGTGCCAGCAGGACGGGGAGGGCATACCGAGGGTATACGCAGTATTTT | TRBD2 | TRBJ2-3 | - | TRBV2
CASSPGLAGGVGRRTDTQYF | TGTGCCAGCAGTCCGGGACTAGCGGGAGGTGTCGGCCGCCGCACAGATACGCAGTATTTT | TRBD2 | TRBJ2-3 | - | TRBV28
CASSFSRGFTEAFF | TGTGCCAGCAGTTTCTCACGGGGTTTCACTGAAGCTTTCTTT | - | TRBJ1-1 | - | TRBV27
CASSENSYYGYTF | TGTGCCAGCAGTGAAAACAGCTACTATGGCTACACCTTC | - | TRBJ1-2 | - | TRBV6-1
CASSSPGQALNGYTF | TGTGCCAGTAGTTCCCCGGGACAGGCCCTGAATGGCTACACCTTC | TRBD1 | TRBJ1-2 | - | TRBV19
CASSRQGTDTQYF | TGTGCCAGCAGTCGACAGGGTACAGATACGCAGTATTTT | TRBD1 | TRBJ2-3 | - | TRBV7-2
CASGLAGQETQYF | TGTGCTAGTGGTTTGGCCGGCCAAGAGACCCAGTACTTC | - | TRBJ2-5 | once | TRBV12-5
CASSPPGGFTEAFF | TGTGCCAGCTCACCCCCGGGGGGGTTCACTGAAGCTTTCTTT | - | TRBJ1-1 | - | TRBV18
CASGPTWDRGQSGYTF | TGTGCTAGTGGTCCGACCTGGGACAGGGGGCAATCTGGCTACACCTTC | TRBD1 | TRBJ1-2 | - | TRBV12-5
CASSRGTSWRAGNEKLFF | TGTGCCAGCAGTCGCGGGACTTCCTGGAGGGCGGGGAATGAAAAACTGTTTTTT | - | TRBJ1-4 | - | TRBV6-6
CASSAARTSGRGRGDTQYF | TGTGCCAGCAGCGCAGCGAGGACTAGCGGGAGAGGGAGGGGAGATACGCAGTATTTT | TRBD2 | TRBJ2-3 | - | TRBV9
CASSQVRNEQFF | TGTGCCAGCAGCCAAGTGCGGAATGAGCAGTTCTTC | - | TRBJ2-1 | - | TRBV3-1/TRBV3-2
CSVEGQVGTQYF | TGCAGCGTTGAAGGGCAGGTTGGGACCCAGTACTTC | - | TRBJ2-5 | - | TRBV29-1
CASSQDWSSGMSYEQYF | TGTGCCAGCAGCCAAGACTGGTCTAGCGGGATGTCCTACGAGCAGTACTTC | TRBD2 | TRBJ2-7 | - | TRBV4-2
CASSDLAGAYEQFF | TGTGCCAGCAGTGATCTAGCGGGAGCGTATGAGCAGTTCTTC | TRBD2 | TRBJ2-1 | - | TRBV6-1
CASSRGSGEAFF | TGTGCCAGCAGCAGGGGCAGCGGAGAAGCTTTCTTT | - | TRBJ1-1 | - | TRBV7-9
CASSFSGTGISQPQHF | TGTGCCAGCAGCTTTTCGGGTACAGGGATAAGTCAGCCCCAGCATTTT | - | TRBJ1-5 | - | TRBV5-5
CASGASRGYNEQFF | TGTGCTAGTGGTGCCAGCAGGGGCTACAATGAGCAGTTCTTC | - | TRBJ2-1 | - | TRBV12-5